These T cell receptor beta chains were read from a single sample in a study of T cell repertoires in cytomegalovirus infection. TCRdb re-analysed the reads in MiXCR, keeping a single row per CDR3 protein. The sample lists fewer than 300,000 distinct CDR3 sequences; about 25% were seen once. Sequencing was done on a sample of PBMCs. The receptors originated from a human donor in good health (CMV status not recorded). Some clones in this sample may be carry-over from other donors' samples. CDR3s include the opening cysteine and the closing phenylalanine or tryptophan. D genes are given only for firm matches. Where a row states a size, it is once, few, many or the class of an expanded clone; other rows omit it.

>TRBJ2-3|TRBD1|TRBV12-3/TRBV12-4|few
CASSFRGPRGVSTDTQYF
TGTGCCAGCAGTTTCAGGGGGCCCCGCGGAGTGAGCACAGATACGCAGTATTTT
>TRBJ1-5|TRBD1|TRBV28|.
CASSYDRVILAQHF
TGTGCCAGCAGTTATGACAGGGTAATCTTAGCCCAGCATTTT
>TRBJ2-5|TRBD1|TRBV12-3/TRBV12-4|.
CASSPSGTGGEETQYF
TGTGCCAGCAGTCCCAGTGGGACAGGGGGCGAAGAGACCCAGTACTTC
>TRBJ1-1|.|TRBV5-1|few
CASSLTGTHTEAFF
TGCGCCAGCAGCTTGACAGGGACCCACACTGAAGCTTTCTTT
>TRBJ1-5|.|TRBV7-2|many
CASSPRQGWQPQHF
TGTGCCAGCAGCCCCCGGCAGGGGTGGCAGCCCCAGCATTTT
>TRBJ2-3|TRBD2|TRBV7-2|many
CASSHQREVGDTQYF
TGTGCCAGCAGCCACCAGCGGGAGGTAGGAGATACGCAGTATTTT
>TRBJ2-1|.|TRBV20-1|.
CSAPILALQGGEQFF
TGCAGTGCTCCCATTTTAGCTCTCCAGGGCGGTGAGCAGTTCTTC
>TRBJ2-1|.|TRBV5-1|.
CASSQTTLYNEQFF
TGCGCCAGCAGCCAAACTACTTTGTACAATGAGCAGTTCTTC
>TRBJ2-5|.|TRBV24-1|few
CATSDQGQVGGPQYF
TGTGCCACCAGTGACCAGGGACAGGTCGGGGGGCCCCAGTACTTC
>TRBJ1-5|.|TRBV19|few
CASRGTRAVNQPQHF
TGTGCCAGCCGGGGGACAAGGGCGGTTAATCAGCCCCAGCATTTT
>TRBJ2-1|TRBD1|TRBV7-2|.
CASSSNSGGEQFF
TGTGCCAGCAGCTCGAACTCAGGGGGTGAGCAGTTCTTC
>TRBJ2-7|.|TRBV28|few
CASSYDRRVHEQYF
TGTGCCAGCAGTTATGACCGAAGGGTGCACGAGCAGTACTTC
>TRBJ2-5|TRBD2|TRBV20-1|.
CSARDFRGGPETQYF
TGCAGTGCTAGAGATTTCCGGGGGGGCCCCGAGACCCAGTACTTC
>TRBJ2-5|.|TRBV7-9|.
CASSLRVAGTSKETQYF
TGTGCCAGCAGCTTACGGGTTGCAGGGACGTCAAAGGAGACCCAGTACTTC
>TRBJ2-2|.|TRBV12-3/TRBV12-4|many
CASGSRIGELFF
TGTGCCAGCGGATCTAGGATCGGGGAGCTGTTTTTT
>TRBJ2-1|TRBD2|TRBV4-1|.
CASSLLAKKVDEQFF
TGCGCCAGCAGCCTACTAGCGAAGAAAGTCGATGAGCAGTTCTTC
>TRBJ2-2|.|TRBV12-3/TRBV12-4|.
CASSPQGGSGELFF
TGTGCCAGCAGTCCTCAGGGGGGCTCCGGGGAGCTGTTTTTT
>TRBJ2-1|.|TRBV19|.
CASSMGVEQFF
TGTGCCAGTAGTATGGGAGTTGAGCAGTTCTTC
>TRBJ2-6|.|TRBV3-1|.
CASSQDQGWGGANVLTF
TGTGCCAGCAGCCAAGATCAGGGGTGGGGTGGGGCCAACGTCCTGACTTTC
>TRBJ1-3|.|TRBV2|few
CASSISVISGNTIYF
TGTGCCAGCAGTATATCGGTGATCTCTGGAAACACCATATATTTT
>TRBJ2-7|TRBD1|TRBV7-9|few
CASSSHPRTGTPYEQYF
TGTGCCAGCAGCTCACACCCACGGACAGGGACCCCCTACGAGCAGTACTTC
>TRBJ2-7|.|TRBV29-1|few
CSAKKDRDEQYF
TGCAGCGCCAAGAAGGACAGAGACGAGCAGTACTTC
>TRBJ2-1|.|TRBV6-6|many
CASSYSGGGADEQFF
TGTGCCAGCAGTTACTCAGGGGGGGGGGCGGATGAGCAGTTCTTC
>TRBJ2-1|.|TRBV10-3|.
CAISEFRGEQFF
TGTGCCATCAGTGAGTTCCGGGGAGAGCAGTTCTTC
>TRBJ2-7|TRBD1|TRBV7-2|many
CASSLYTTGGYEQYF
TGTGCCAGCAGCTTGTATACGACAGGGGGCTACGAGCAGTACTTC
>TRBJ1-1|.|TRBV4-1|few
CAAASWGSLNTEAFF
TGCGCCGCGGCTTCCTGGGGCAGCTTGAACACTGAAGCTTTCTTT
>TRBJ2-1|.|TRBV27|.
CASTRGLGYNEQFF
TGTGCCAGCACCCGCGGCCTGGGGTACAATGAGCAGTTCTTC
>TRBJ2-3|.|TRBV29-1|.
CSVEDLGSGIVDTQYF
TGCAGCGTTGAAGATCTTGGCAGTGGGATAGTGGATACGCAGTATTTT
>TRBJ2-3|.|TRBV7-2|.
CASSAPGHGLGDTQYF
TGTGCCAGCAGCGCTCCGGGACACGGGCTAGGGGATACGCAGTATTTT
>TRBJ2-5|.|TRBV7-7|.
CASSQGLEETQYF
TGTGCCAGCAGCCAGGGACTGGAAGAGACCCAGTACTTC
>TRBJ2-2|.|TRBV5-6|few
CASRPLGGDTGELFF
TGTGCCAGCCGGCCCCTCGGGGGAGACACCGGGGAGCTGTTTTTT
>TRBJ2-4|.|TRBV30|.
CAWSVPGLRKNIQYF
TGTGCCTGGAGTGTCCCCGGGCTGCGTAAAAACATTCAGTACTTC
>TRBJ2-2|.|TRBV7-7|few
CASKAQRGTGELFF
TGTGCTTCAAAAGCCCAACGGGGCACCGGGGAGCTGTTTTTT
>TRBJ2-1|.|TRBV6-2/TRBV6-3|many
CASRKTGVTYNEQFF
TGTGCCAGCAGAAAAACGGGGGTAACCTACAATGAGCAGTTCTTC
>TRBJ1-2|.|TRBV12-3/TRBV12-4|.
CASSFGSRGAGYTF
TGTGCCAGCAGTTTCGGGTCGAGGGGCGCGGGCTACACCTTC
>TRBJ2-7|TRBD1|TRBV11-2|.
CASSPLGQGAINEQYF
TGTGCCAGCAGCCCCCTAGGGCAGGGGGCGATCAACGAGCAGTACTTC
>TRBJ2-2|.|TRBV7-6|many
CASSFNTELGGELFF
TGTGCCAGCAGCTTTAACACCGAGCTGGGCGGGGAGCTGTTTTTT
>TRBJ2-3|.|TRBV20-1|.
CSASYIGTDTQYF
TGCAGTGCTAGTTATATTGGCACAGATACGCAGTATTTT
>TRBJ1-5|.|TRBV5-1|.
CASPLDRGRNQPQHF
TGCGCCAGCCCACTCGACCGAGGCAGAAATCAGCCCCAGCATTTT
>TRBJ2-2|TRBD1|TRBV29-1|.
CSVPGQYTGELFF
TGCAGCGTACCGGGACAGTACACCGGGGAGCTGTTTTTT
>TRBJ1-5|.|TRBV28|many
CASSRGSNQPQHF
TGTGCCAGCTCCAGGGGTAGCAATCAGCCCCAGCATTTT
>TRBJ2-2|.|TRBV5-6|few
CASSFRSANTGELFF
TGTGCCAGCAGCTTTCGCAGCGCGAACACCGGGGAGCTGTTTTTT
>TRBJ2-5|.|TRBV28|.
CASRSQQETQYF
TGTGCCAGCAGATCGCAGCAAGAGACCCAGTACTTC
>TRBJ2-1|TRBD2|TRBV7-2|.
CASSSSGSTNEQFF
TGTGCCAGCAGCTCTAGCGGGAGTACGAATGAGCAGTTCTTC
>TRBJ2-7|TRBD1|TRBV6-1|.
CASSSVRGSYEQYF
TGTGCCAGCAGTTCGGTCAGGGGGTCGTACGAGCAGTACTTC
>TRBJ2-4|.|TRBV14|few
CASSRDGLDIQYF
TGTGCCAGCAGCCGGGACGGCTTGGACATTCAGTACTTC
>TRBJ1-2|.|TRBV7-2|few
CASSLNGGPYGYTF
TGTGCCAGCAGCTTAAACGGGGGGCCGTATGGCTACACCTTC
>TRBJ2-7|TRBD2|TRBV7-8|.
CASRLAGLAEQYF
TGTGCCAGTAGACTAGCGGGGTTGGCCGAGCAGTACTTC
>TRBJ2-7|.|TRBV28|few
CASEVYEQYF
TGTGCCAGCGAGGTCTACGAGCAGTACTTC
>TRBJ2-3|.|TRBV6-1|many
CASMGVVSTDTQYF
TGTGCCAGCATGGGTGTTGTCAGCACAGATACGCAGTATTTT
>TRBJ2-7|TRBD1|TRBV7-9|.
CASSLTGETYEQYF
TGTGCCAGCAGCTTGACAGGGGAAACCTACGAGCAGTACTTC
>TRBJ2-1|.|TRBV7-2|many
CASSVDGGEQFF
TGTGCCAGCAGCGTAGACGGGGGTGAGCAGTTCTTC
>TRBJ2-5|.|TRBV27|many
CASSFTGDQETQYF
TGTGCCAGCAGTTTCACCGGGGACCAAGAGACCCAGTACTTC
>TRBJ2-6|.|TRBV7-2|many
CASSLTPPSGANVLTF
TGTGCCAGCAGCTTGACTCCGCCCTCTGGGGCCAACGTCCTGACTTTC
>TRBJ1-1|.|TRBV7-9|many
CASSLVAGMNTEAFF
TGTGCCAGCAGCTTAGTGGCAGGGATGAACACTGAAGCTTTCTTT